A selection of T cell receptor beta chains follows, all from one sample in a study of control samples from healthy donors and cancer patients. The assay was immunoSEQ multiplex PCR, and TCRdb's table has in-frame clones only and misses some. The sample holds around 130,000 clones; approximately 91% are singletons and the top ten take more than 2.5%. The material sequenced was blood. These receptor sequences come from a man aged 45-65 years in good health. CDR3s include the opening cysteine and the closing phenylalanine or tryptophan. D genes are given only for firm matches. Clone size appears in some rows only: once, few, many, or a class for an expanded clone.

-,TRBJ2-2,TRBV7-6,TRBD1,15,TGTGCCAGCAGCCCCCGGCAGGGGGAACTCGGGGAGCTGTTTTTT,CASSPRQGELGELFF
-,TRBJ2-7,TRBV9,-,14,TGTGCCAGCAGCTTATCGGACAGTCCTTACGAGCAGTACTTC,CASSLSDSPYEQYF
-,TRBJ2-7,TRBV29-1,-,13,TGCAGCGTGGGGACGGGGCCCAACCACGAGCAGTACTTC,CSVGTGPNHEQYF
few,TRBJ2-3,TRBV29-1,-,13,TGCAGCGTTGCGCACAGGGTAACAGATACGCAGTATTTT,CSVAHRVTDTQYF
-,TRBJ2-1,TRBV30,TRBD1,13,TGTGCCTTCACCGGGACAGGGGGCTATGAGCAGTTCTTC,CAFTGTGGYEQFF
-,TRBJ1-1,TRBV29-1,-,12,TGCAGCGGGCGGGACGTAACTTATGAAGCTTTCTTT,CSGRDVTYEAFF
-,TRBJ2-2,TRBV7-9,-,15,TGTGCCAGCAGCTTAGGGGGGACACATACCGGGGAGCTGTTTTTT,CASSLGGTHTGELFF
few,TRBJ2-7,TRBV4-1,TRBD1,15,TGCGCCAGCACCCTCGGACAGGGGAACTCCTACGAGCAGTACTTC,CASTLGQGNSYEQYF
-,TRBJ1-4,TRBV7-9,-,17,TGTGCCAGCAGCGTAGTCCTCTCAGCCTTGCTTAATGAAAAACTGTTTTTT,CASSVVLSALLNEKLFF
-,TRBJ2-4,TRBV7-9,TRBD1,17,TGTGCCAGCAGCCTCCGGACAGGTCCTCTAGCCAAAAACATTCAGTACTTC,CASSLRTGPLAKNIQYF
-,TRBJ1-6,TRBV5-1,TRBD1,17,TGCGCCAGCAGCTTACCCGGGACAGGGGGCTATGATTCACCCCTCCACTTT,CASSLPGTGGYDSPLHF
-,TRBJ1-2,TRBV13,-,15,TGTGCCAGCAGCTCCAAAATGGGGACCAACTATGGCTACACCTTC,CASSSKMGTNYGYTF
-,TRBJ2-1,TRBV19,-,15,TGTGCCAGTAGTATATTTTTAGGGGGGGGCAATGAGCAGTTCTTC,CASSIFLGGGNEQFF
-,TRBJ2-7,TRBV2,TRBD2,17,TGTGCCAGCAGCAGGCAGGGGAGCGGGGGGGCCCCCTACGAGCAGTACTTC,CASSRQGSGGAPYEQYF
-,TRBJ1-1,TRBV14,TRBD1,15,TGTGCCAGCAGCCAAGATTCGACAGGGCTCACTGAAGCTTTCTTT,CASSQDSTGLTEAFF
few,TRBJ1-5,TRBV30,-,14,TGTGCCTGGAGTGTAGTTGGAGTTCATCAGCCCCAGCATTTT,CAWSVVGVHQPQHF
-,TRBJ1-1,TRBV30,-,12,TGTGCCTGGGGAACCACGAACACTGAAGCTTTCTTT,CAWGTTNTEAFF
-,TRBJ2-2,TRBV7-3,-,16,TGTGCCAGCAGCTCGACAGGCGCCAAGAACACCGGGGAGCTGTTTTTT,CASSSTGAKNTGELFF
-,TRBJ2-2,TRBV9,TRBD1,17,TGTGCCAGCAGCGTAGCCCGGGACAGAATTAACACCGGGGAGCTGTTTTTT,CASSVARDRINTGELFF
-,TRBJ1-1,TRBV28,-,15,TGTGCCAGCAGTTTAAACACTCCGGTGGACACTGAAGCTTTCTTT,CASSLNTPVDTEAFF
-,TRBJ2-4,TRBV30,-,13,TGTGCCTGGAGTCCGGGGCAGGGTGGCATTCAGTACTTC,CAWSPGQGGIQYF
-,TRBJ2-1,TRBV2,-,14,TGTGCCAGCAGTGCTGAGGGCTGGGGCGATGAGCAGTTCTTC,CASSAEGWGDEQFF
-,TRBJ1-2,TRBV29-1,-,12,TGCAGCGTTGAGAACAGGGTATATGGCTACACCTTC,CSVENRVYGYTF
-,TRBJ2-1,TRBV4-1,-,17,TGCGCCAGCAGCCAGTACCCCCCTGGGACTAGGGGGCATGAGCAGTTCTTC,CASSQYPPGTRGHEQFF
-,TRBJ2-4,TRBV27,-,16,TGTGCCAGCAGTTTAGGTCAGGTGATAGCCAAAAACATTCAGTACTTC,CASSLGQVIAKNIQYF
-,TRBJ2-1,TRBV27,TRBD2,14,TGTGCCAGCAGCGGGGGGGCGGGATACAATGAGCAGTTCTTC,CASSGGAGYNEQFF
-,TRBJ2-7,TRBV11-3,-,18,TGTGCCAGCAGCTTAGATCGGGCGGGTCGGGCCCCTACCTACGAGCAGTACTTC,CASSLDRAGRAPTYEQYF
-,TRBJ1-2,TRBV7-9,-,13,TGTGCCAGCAATTTAGAGGGGGGTTATGGCTACACCTTC,CASNLEGGYGYTF
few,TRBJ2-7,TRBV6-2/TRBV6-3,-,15,TGTGCCAGCAGTTTAAAGACTTCCAAGAATTCCGAGCAGTACTTC,CASSLKTSKNSEQYF
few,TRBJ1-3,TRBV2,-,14,TGTGCCAGCAGCAGTCTGAGCTCTGGAAACACCATATATTTT,CASSSLSSGNTIYF
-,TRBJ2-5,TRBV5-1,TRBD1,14,TGCGCCAGCAGCCAGGGACAGTATCAAGAGACCCAGTACTTC,CASSQGQYQETQYF
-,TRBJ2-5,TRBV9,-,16,TGTGCCAGCAGCGGCGGACAGGCGGCGGGATTTGAGACCCAGTACTTC,CASSGGQAAGFETQYF
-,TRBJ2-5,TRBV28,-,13,TGTGCCAGCAGGGCCGGGGGTGAGGAGACCCAGTACTTC,CASRAGGEETQYF
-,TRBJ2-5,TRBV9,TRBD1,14,TGTGCCAGCAGCGCCAGGACAGGTCAAGAGACCCAGTACTTC,CASSARTGQETQYF
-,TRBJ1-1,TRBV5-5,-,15,TGTGCCAGCAGCTTAATTACGGGACTGAACACTGAAGCTTTCTTT,CASSLITGLNTEAFF
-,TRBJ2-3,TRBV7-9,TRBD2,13,TGTGCCAGCAGCTCGCGGGGGGCAGATACGCAGTATTTT,CASSSRGADTQYF
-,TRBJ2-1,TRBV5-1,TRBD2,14,TGCGCCAGCAGCTTGCAAGCGGGGGACAATGAGCAGTTCTTC,CASSLQAGDNEQFF
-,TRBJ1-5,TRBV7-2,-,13,TGTGCCAGCAGCTTATCCGTGAATCAGCCCCAGCATTTT,CASSLSVNQPQHF
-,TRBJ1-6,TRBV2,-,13,TGTGCCAGCAGTATAATGGGGAATTCACCCCTCCACTTT,CASSIMGNSPLHF
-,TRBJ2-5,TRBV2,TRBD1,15,TGTGCCAGCAGAAACCGGGACAGGGGCCAAGAGACCCAGTACTTC,CASRNRDRGQETQYF